This paragraph covers one T cell receptor (beta chain) sequence. The data derive from a study of regulatory T cells in long-lasting Graves disease. Time point here: persistent/refractory GD, antithyroid drugs over 5 years with positive TRAb. PBMC-extracted RNA yielded the TCR library. Sequencing libraries for TCR beta were prepared with iRepertoire HTBI primers and Arm-PCR of CDR3 regions. TCRdb fed the multiplex PCR reads into MiXCR, producing one record per CDR3 protein. The table includes roughly 400,000 distinct CDR3 sequences, around 20% detected once. The TCR sequence derives from a female donor with Graves disease. Sequences were derived from peripheral blood mononuclear cells (PBMCs), sampled when the disease was refractory, from a patient treated with antithyroid drugs.

The CDR3 nucleotides read TGTGCCAGCAGCTTACAGCGGACAGCTAATTCACCCCTCCACTTT. It yields the protein CASSLQRTANSPLHF. The V gene is TRBV13, the J gene TRBJ1-6; a weak D match, TRBD1 (6 bases). Germline assignment: CDR1 PRHDT and CDR2 FYEKMQ (reference sequence). The CDR3 length is 15 residues. The V end was cut by 2 bases, the J end by 6 bases, with 11 bases between.